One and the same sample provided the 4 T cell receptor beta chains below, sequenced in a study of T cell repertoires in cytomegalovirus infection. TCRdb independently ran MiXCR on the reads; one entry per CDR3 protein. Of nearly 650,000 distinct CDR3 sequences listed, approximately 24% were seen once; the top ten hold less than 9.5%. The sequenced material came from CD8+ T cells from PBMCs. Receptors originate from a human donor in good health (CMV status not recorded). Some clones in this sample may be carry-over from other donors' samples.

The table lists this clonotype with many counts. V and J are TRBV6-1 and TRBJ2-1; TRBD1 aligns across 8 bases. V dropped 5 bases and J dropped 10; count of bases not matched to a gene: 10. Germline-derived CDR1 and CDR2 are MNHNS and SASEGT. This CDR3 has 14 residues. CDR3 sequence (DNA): TGTGCCAGCAGTAGTCGGGACAGGTCCTCGGAGCAGTTCTTC. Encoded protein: CASSSRDRSSEQFF.

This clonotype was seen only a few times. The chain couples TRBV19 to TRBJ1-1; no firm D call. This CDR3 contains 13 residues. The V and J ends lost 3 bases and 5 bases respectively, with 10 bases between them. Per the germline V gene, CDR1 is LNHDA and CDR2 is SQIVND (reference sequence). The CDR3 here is CASSIGRWTEAFF. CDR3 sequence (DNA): TGTGCCAGTAGTATTGGACGTTGGACTGAAGCTTTCTTT. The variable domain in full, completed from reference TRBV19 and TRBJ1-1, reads DGGITQSPKYLFRKEGQNVTLSCEQNLNHDAMYWYRQDPGQGLRLIYYSQIVNDFQKGDIAEGYSVSREKKESFPLTVTSAQKNPTAFYLCASSIGRWTEAFFGQGTRLTVV.

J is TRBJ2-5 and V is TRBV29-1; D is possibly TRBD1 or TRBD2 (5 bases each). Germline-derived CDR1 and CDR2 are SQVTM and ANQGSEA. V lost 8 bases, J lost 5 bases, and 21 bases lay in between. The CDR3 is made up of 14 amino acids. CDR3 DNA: TGCAGCCTCCGGGACGGGGCAACCCAGGAGACCCAGTACTTC. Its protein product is CSLRDGATQETQYF.

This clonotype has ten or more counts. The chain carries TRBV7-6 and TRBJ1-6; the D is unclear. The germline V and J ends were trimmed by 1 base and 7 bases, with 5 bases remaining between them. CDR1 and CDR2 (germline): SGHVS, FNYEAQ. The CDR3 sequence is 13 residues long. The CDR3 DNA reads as TGTGCCAGCAGCTTAGACGTGAATTCACCCCTCCACTTT. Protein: CASSLDVNSPLHF.